These 9 T cell receptor beta chains share one sample of origin, sequenced in a study of blood T cell repertoires in COVID-19. Method: immunoSEQ multiplex PCR; TCRdb's copy keeps in-frame clones and lacks some. The table has 200,000 to 300,000 clones, roughly 90% seen once. Specimen: peripheral blood. These TCRs come from a man between 60 and 70 years old who had recovered from COVID-19.

The V and J genes are TRBV24-1 and TRBJ2-1; D is ambiguous. The CDR3 spans 11 residues. Germline V gene data show CDR1 as KGHDR and CDR2 as SFDVKD. V gave up 9 bases and J gave up 4 bases, with 6 bases separating them. The CDR3 loop is CATGPYNEQFF. The CDR3 DNA is TGTGCCACCGGGCCTTACAATGAGCAGTTCTTC.

The chain combines TRBV4-2 with TRBJ2-1, with 13 bases aligning to TRBD2. The CDR3 spans 19 residues. CDR1 LGHNA and CDR2 YNFKEQ come from the germline V gene. J lost 6 bases, V lost 1 base, and 12 bases had no gene match. The CDR3 region is CASSQVTSGGPFMVNEQFF. The CDR3 nucleotides read TGTGCCAGCAGCCAAGTGACTAGCGGGGGGCCCTTTATGGTCAATGAGCAGTTCTTC.

This clone was seen many times. This chain uses TRBV5-1 with TRBJ1-6; TRBD1 matches 7 bases. The CDR3 consists of 14 residues. V lost 2 bases and J lost 5; bases outside the gene matches: 1. The V gene's germline CDR1 is SGHRS and CDR2 YFSETQ. The CDR3 DNA sequence: TGCGCCAGCAGCTTTACAGGGGATAATTCACCCCTCCACTTT. Protein product: CASSFTGDNSPLHF.

This rearrangement joins TRBV10-2 to TRBJ1-4; 9 bases line up with TRBD1. Germline V gene data show CDR1 as WSHSY and CDR2 as SAAADI. V was pared by 10 bases and J by 7 bases, with 4 bases of the junction left unmatched. This CDR3 comprises 12 residues. The CDR3 loop is CATWGQGEKLFF. The CDR3 DNA is TGCGCCACCTGGGGACAGGGTGAAAAACTGTTTTTT.

The chain joins TRBV15 to TRBJ2-3; TRBD2 matches 11 bases. This CDR3 is 17 amino acids long. CDR1 and CDR2 (germline): LNHNV, YYDKDF (reference sequence). V dropped 2 bases and J dropped 3; count of bases not matched to a gene: 7. The CDR3 DNA follows: TGTGCCACCAGCAGACTTGGACTAGCGGGTCGTACAGATACGCAGTATTTT. Translated, it gives CATSRLGLAGRTDTQYF.

This rearrangement joins TRBV29-1 to TRBJ2-1, with a possible D match to TRBD1 (5 bases). Germline V CDR1 and CDR2: SQVTM, ANQGSEA. The CDR3 extends over 13 amino acids. V lost 4 bases, J lost 3 bases, and 10 bases lay in between. The CDR3 loop reads CSVVPRDYNEQFF. The DNA of the CDR3 is TGCAGCGTTGTCCCCAGGGACTACAATGAGCAGTTCTTC.

The chain is built from TRBV24-1 and TRBJ2-4; 8 bases are a match to TRBD1. The CDR3 sequence is 16 residues long. After removal of 6 bases from V and 8 bases from J, the junction contained 14 bases not matched to a gene. CDR1 is KGHDR and CDR2 is SFDVKD in the germline V gene. The DNA of the CDR3 is TGTGCCACCAGTCCCGGCTACGGACAGGGTGGACACATTCAGTACTTC. Translation gives CATSPGYGQGGHIQYF.

V gene TRBV2 combines with J gene TRBJ2-4; tentatively, D is TRBD1 (5 bases). The V gene's germline CDR1 is SNHLY and CDR2 FYNNEI. The CDR3 is made up of 17 amino acids. V lost 4 bases to trimming and J lost 0 bases, with 16 bases between them. The CDR3 spells CASSGSDPRVAKNIQYF. CDR3 in DNA: TGTGCCAGCAGTGGAAGCGACCCCAGGGTAGCCAAAAACATTCAGTACTTC.

V usage is TRBV18 and J usage is TRBJ2-5; D remains ambiguous. V lost 3 bases to trimming and J lost 5 bases, with 7 bases between them. The CDR3 is made up of 12 amino acids. Germline V lookup: CDR1 KGHSH, CDR2 LQKENI. The CDR3 reads CASSPERETQYF. Written as DNA, the CDR3 is TGTGCCAGCTCACCGGAGAGGGAGACCCAGTACTTC.